A single sample gave rise to the 23 T cell receptor beta chains below, sequenced in a study of cytomegalovirus exposure and HLA in healthy donors. Primers for the PCR totalled 60 Vbeta and 13 Jbeta. The data were produced by immunoSEQ multiplex PCR, yet TCRdb's version contains in-frame clones alone and is incomplete. The top ten hold 1.5% to 2% of the sample, which has about 100,000 clones, roughly 75% seen once. Material for sequencing was PBMCs. Receptor source: a woman aged 35 to 49 in good health and CMV-seronegative.

This clone has only a few counts. The chain is built from TRBV27 and TRBJ1-4, with D unresolved. Germline CDR1 reads MNHEY; CDR2 reads SMNVEV (reference sequence). This CDR3 has 14 amino acids. V was cut by 5 bases and J by 0 bases, with 7 bases left in between. CDR3: CASSPFATNEKLFF. The CDR3 nucleotides read TGTGCCAGCAGTCCTTTTGCAACTAATGAAAAACTGTTTTTT.

The table lists this clone with a count of one. This chain joins TRBV25-1 and TRBJ2-5; D may be TRBD2 (5 bases). Trimming took 0 bases from V and 5 from J, leaving 13 bases between them. CDR1 MGHDK and CDR2 SYGVNS come from the germline V gene. The CDR3 contains 15 residues. The DNA of the CDR3 is TGTGCCAGCAGTGAATATCGAGGGTCAGGTGAGACCCAGTACTTC. Translation gives CASSEYRGSGETQYF. The full variable domain, its missing parts supplied by reference TRBV25-1 and TRBJ2-5, is EADIYQTPRYLVIGTGKKITLECSQTMGHDKMYWYQQDPGMELHLIHYSYGVNSTEKGDLSSESTVSRIRTEHFPLTLESARPSHTSQYLCASSEYRGSGETQYFGPGTRLLVL.

This chain uses TRBV18 with TRBJ1-2; 7 bases map to TRBD1. CDR3 length: 14 residues. The V gene's germline CDR1 is KGHSH and CDR2 LQKENI. V trimming: 4 bases; J trimming: 5 bases; junction bases outside the gene matches: 7. CDR3 residues: CASSRGDSKYGYTF. The CDR3 DNA reads TGTGCCAGCTCACGGGGGGACAGCAAATATGGCTACACCTTC.

The V gene is TRBV4-3, the J gene TRBJ1-2, with D hard to call. The CDR3 consists of 15 residues. Trimming took off 0 bases at V and 1 base at J, with 9 bases between the two ends. Germline loops: CDR1 LGHNA, CDR2 YSLEER. The CDR3 DNA reads as TGCGCCAGCAGCCAAGATGGGAGGGTTAACTATGGCTACACCTTC. This codes for CASSQDGRVNYGYTF.

This rearrangement joins TRBV28 to TRBJ2-5, with D maybe TRBD1 (5 bases). Trimming stripped 3 bases from V and 0 bases from J, with 14 bases between. Germline CDR1 reads MDHEN; CDR2 reads SYDVKM. The CDR3 totals 16 residues. The CDR3 spells CASSFDPGPYQETQYF. Written as DNA, the CDR3 is TGTGCCAGCAGTTTCGACCCAGGGCCTTACCAAGAGACCCAGTACTTC.

The chain links TRBV7-6 to TRBJ2-1, with 12 nucleotides matching TRBD1. The germline gives CDR1 SGHVS, CDR2 FNYEAQ. The CDR3 length is 15 residues. J gave up 8 bases and V 5 bases, and 7 bases lay outside the gene matches. CDR3 amino acids: CASSVGTGGSYEQFF. The CDR3 nucleotides read TGTGCCAGCAGCGTTGGGACAGGGGGCTCATATGAGCAGTTCTTC.

This clone was detected only once. V gene TRBV12-5 combines with J gene TRBJ2-5, with 7 bases identical to TRBD1. With 1 base clipped from V and 4 bases from J, the junction kept 0 bases outside the gene matches. Germline V gene lookup returns CDR1 LGHNT and CDR2 FRNRAP. CDR3 length: 13 amino acids. The CDR3 coding sequence is TGTGCTAGTGGTTTGGACAGGGGAGAGACCCAGTACTTC. The encoded protein is CASGLDRGETQYF. Combining the CDR3 with reference TRBV12-5 and TRBJ2-5 gives the whole variable domain DARVTQTPRHKVTEMGQEVTMRCQPILGHNTVFWYRQTMMQGLELLAYFRNRAPLDDSGMPKDRFSAEMPDATLATLKIQPSEPRDSAVYFCASGLDRGETQYFGPGTRLLVL.

This clone was observed a few times. The chain recombines TRBV7-9 with TRBJ1-3; 7 bases map to TRBD1. Trimming at V came to 5 bases and at J to 11 bases, leaving 9 bases not matched to a gene. The germline V gene has CDR1 SEHNR and CDR2 FQNEAQ (reference sequence). This CDR3 spans 13 amino acids. This chain's CDR3 is CASSPRPQGAIYF. The CDR3 DNA follows: TGTGCCAGCAGCCCCCGCCCCCAGGGGGCCATATATTTT.

The J gene is TRBJ2-2, the V gene TRBV4-3, with D perhaps TRBD2 (6 bases). The length of the CDR3 is 16 residues. The germline gives CDR1 LGHNA, CDR2 YSLEER. The V and J ends lost 2 bases and 1 base respectively, with 11 bases between them. The CDR3 bases are TGCGCCAGCAGCCAACCCCTGGGGGGGAACACCGGGGAGCTGTTTTTT. Its protein is CASSQPLGGNTGELFF.

V is TRBV5-1 and J is TRBJ2-6; tentative D call: TRBD1 (5 bases). CDR3 length: 15 amino acids. Germline CDR1 SGHRS, CDR2 YFSETQ. V gave up 3 bases and J gave up 1 base, with 8 bases separating them. CDR3 coding DNA: TGCGCCAGCAGCTCTACAGGATCTGGGGCCAACGTCCTGACTTTC. It translates to CASSSTGSGANVLTF.

The rearrangement joins TRBV27 to TRBJ2-1; 11 bases agree with TRBD1. CDR1 is MNHEY, CDR2 SMNVEV, per germline (reference sequence). Germline trimming cut 6 bases from V and 8 bases from J; bases unmatched to any gene: 9. The CDR3 consists of 15 residues. CDR3 bases: TGTGCCAGCAGGGCCGGGACAGGGGGATTGGATGAGCAGTTCTTC. The encoded protein is CASRAGTGGLDEQFF.

This chain connects TRBV27 to TRBJ2-3; the match to TRBD2 covers 10 bases. CDR1 MNHEY and CDR2 SMNVEV come from the germline V gene (reference sequence). The CDR3 loop spans 14 amino acids. Losses at the gene ends were 6 bases for V and 5 bases for J; bases not matched to a gene: 5. The CDR3 DNA reads TGTGCCAGCAGACTAGCGGGATTTTTAGATACGCAGTATTTT. Translating gives CASRLAGFLDTQYF.

The sample holds one count of this clone. The chain links TRBV18 to TRBJ2-5, with D perhaps TRBD2 (6 bases). Germline CDR1 is KGHSH and CDR2 is LQKENI. V was pared by 1 base and J by 5 bases, with 20 bases between. This CDR3 is built from 17 residues. DNA for the CDR3: TGTGCCAGCTCACCACGCTCCACGGCCGGGACTCTGGAGACCCAGTACTTC. It yields the protein CASSPRSTAGTLETQYF.

The chain's CDR3 is CASRLASGSLGSYEQYF. The CDR3 coding sequence is TGTGCAAGTCGCTTAGCTAGCGGGAGTCTCGGCTCCTACGAGCAGTACTTC. The genes are TRBV12-2 and TRBJ2-7; TRBD2 is the table's D call and was not checked against the DNA. TRBV12-2 is tagged as a pseudogene. The CDR3 is 17 residues long.

This clone has a handful of counts. This sequence joins TRBV10-3 and TRBJ1-2; D is perhaps TRBD1 (6 bases). With 0 bases removed from V and 4 bases from J, the gap between germline ends came to 9 bases. Germline V gene data show CDR1 as ENHRY and CDR2 as SYGVKD. This CDR3 region has 14 residues. CDR3 sequence: CAISESGAFYGYTF. Written as DNA, the CDR3 is TGTGCCATCAGTGAGTCGGGGGCTTTCTATGGCTACACCTTC.

V gene TRBV7-2 combines with J gene TRBJ1-1; D gene ambiguous. The CDR3 covers 13 residues. V was shortened by 0 bases and J by 6 bases, with 8 bases between the two germline ends. CDR1 SGHTA and CDR2 FQGNSA come from the germline V gene. CDR3: CASSLAEGPEAFF. The CDR3 bases are TGTGCCAGCAGCTTAGCTGAGGGCCCTGAAGCTTTCTTT. Full variable domain (remainder filled in from reference TRBV7-2 and TRBJ1-1): GAGVSQSPSNKVTEKGKDVELRCDPISGHTALYWYRQSLGQGLEFLIYFQGNSAPDKSGLPSDRFSAERTGGSVSTLTIQRTQQEDSAVYLCASSLAEGPEAFFGQGTRLTVV.

This clone was picked up a small number of times. J is TRBJ1-5 and V is TRBV7-8; TRBD1 is a possible D gene (6 bases). CDR3 length equals 14 residues. Trimming took 5 bases from V and 2 from J, leaving 10 bases between them. Germline V lookup: CDR1 SGHVS, CDR2 FQNEAQ. Here the CDR3 reads CASSINRGNQPQHF. The CDR3 DNA reads TGTGCCAGCAGCATAAACAGGGGCAATCAGCCCCAGCATTTT.

This clone is a singleton in its sample. The rearrangement uses TRBV7-9 and TRBJ1-5; tentative D call: TRBD1 (6 bases). Germline V gene sequence: CDR1 SEHNR, CDR2 FQNEAQ (reference sequence). The CDR3 spans 14 residues. Between the trimmed V and J ends, which lost 3 bases and 5 bases, there was a span of 11 bases. CDR3 amino acids: CASSFSEGDQPQHF. In DNA, the CDR3 is TGTGCCAGCAGCTTTAGCGAGGGGGATCAGCCCCAGCATTTT.

The V and J genes are TRBV9 and TRBJ1-6, with 7 positions matching TRBD1. The germline V gene has CDR1 SGDLS and CDR2 YYNGEE. The CDR3 is made up of 13 amino acids. The V gene end was trimmed by 4 bases and the J gene end by 9 bases; junction bases not matched to a gene: 4. CDR3: CASSRGQPSPLHF. The CDR3 nucleotides are TGTGCCAGCAGCAGGGGGCAACCTTCACCCCTCCACTTT. Variable domain in full (rest from reference TRBV9 and TRBJ1-6): DSGVTQTPKHLITATGQRVTLRCSPRSGDLSVYWYQQSLDQGLQFLIQYYNGEERAKGNILERFSAQQFPDLHSELNLSSLELGDSALYFCASSRGQPSPLHFGNGTRLTVT.

The V gene is TRBV29-1, the J gene TRBJ1-1; 9 positions match TRBD1. J lost 7 bases, V lost 3 bases, and 6 bases had no gene match. The germline gives CDR1 SQVTM, CDR2 ANQGSEA. The CDR3 runs 13 residues. The CDR3 sequence: CSVERDRGVEAFF. Written as DNA, the CDR3 is TGCAGCGTTGAGCGAGACAGGGGGGTTGAAGCTTTCTTT. Variable domain in full (rest from reference TRBV29-1 and TRBJ1-1): SAVISQKPSRDICQRGTSLTIQCQVDSQVTMMFWYRQQPGQSLTLIATANQGSEATYESGFVIDKFPISRPNLTFSTLTVSNMSPEDSSIYLCSVERDRGVEAFFGQGTRLTVV.

The gene calls are TRBV7-9 and TRBJ2-1, with 13 bases fitting TRBD2. With 1 base clipped from V and 5 bases from J, the junction kept 8 bases outside the gene matches. Germline-derived CDR1 and CDR2 are SEHNR and FQNEAQ (reference sequence). The CDR3 runs to 18 residues. The CDR3 region is CASSLELAGGPLNNEQFF. CDR3 sequence (DNA): TGTGCCAGCAGCTTAGAACTAGCGGGAGGGCCATTGAACAATGAGCAGTTCTTC.

The chain carries TRBV18 and TRBJ1-5; D is perhaps TRBD1 (5 bases). V lost 6 bases, J lost 0 bases, and 15 bases lay in between. This CDR3 spans 16 amino acids. Germline assignment: CDR1 KGHSH and CDR2 LQKENI. The DNA of the CDR3 is TGTGCCAGCTCTTTCGACAGCCTTTATAGCAATCAGCCCCAGCATTTT. This sequence encodes CASSFDSLYSNQPQHF.

This clone occurred a few times. This chain uses TRBV9 with TRBJ2-7, with D unresolved. The CDR3 sequence is 16 residues long. Germline V lookup: CDR1 SGDLS, CDR2 YYNGEE. The ends were cut back, 4 bases at V and 2 bases at J, with 19 bases in the middle. This CDR3 reads CASSPKHHMIPYEQYF. The CDR3 bases are TGTGCCAGCAGCCCAAAACACCACATGATCCCCTACGAGCAGTACTTC.